This T cell receptor beta chain was sequenced for a study of blood T cell repertoires in COVID-19. Study-wide background: Whether acute or convalescent, the COVID-19 samples came from the United States, Italy and Spain. T cells, B-cell-depleted T cells, or PBMCs supplied cDNA or gDNA.

In the authors' workflow: By means of reference gene primer amplification, nucleated cell counts were estimated. The data were produced by immunoSEQ multiplex PCR, yet TCRdb's version contains in-frame clones alone and is incomplete. V and J calls and clone size come straight from that table; D and trimming were deduced from the DNA. The sample has tens of thousands of clones, about 90% seen once. Per the germline V gene, CDR1 is LGHNA and CDR2 is YSLEER. The CDR3 runs to 17 residues. Germline trimming cut 8 bases from V and 7 bases from J; bases unmatched to any gene: 18. The chain employs TRBV4-3 and TRBJ2-2, with 8 nucleotides matching TRBD2. This TCR derives from a man in his 70s with active COVID-19. Sequenced sample: peripheral blood. The chain's CDR3 is CASGRGGGSGVGGELFF. Written as DNA, the CDR3 is TGCGCCAGCGGCCGGGGCGGGGGTAGCGGGGTTGGCGGGGAGCTGTTTTTT.